This T cell receptor (beta chain) stems from a study of regulatory T cells in long-lasting Graves disease. For TCR beta, libraries came from iRepertoire HTBI primers and Arm-PCR of CDR3 regions. TCRdb re-derived calls from the multiplex PCR reads in MiXCR, one entry per CDR3 protein. The sample includes around 450,000 distinct CDR3 sequences, just under 15% of them seen just once. V gave up 3 bases and J gave up 15 bases; unmatched junction bases: 8. The germline V gene encodes CDR1 MDHEN and CDR2 SYDVKM. CDR3 length: 12 amino acids. The sample's time point: newly diagnosed GD, antithyroid drugs for less than 3 months. The authors made the TCR library using RNA they extracted from PBMCs. As a group, patients came from one endocrinology department in Xi'an, China. This clonotype was observed a few times. The sample was also linked to a second study, of T cells in Graves' hyperthyroidism and ophthalmopathy.

The source material was peripheral blood mononuclear cells (PBMCs), sampled at new diagnosis, from a patient treated with antithyroid drugs. The genes are TRBV28 and TRBJ2-1; 7 positions match TRBD2. This receptor was identified in a woman younger than 45 with Graves disease. CDR3 sequence: CASSFGLVAPFF. The CDR3 nucleotides read TGTGCCAGCAGTTTCGGACTAGTGGCTCCGTTCTTC.